The 4 T cell receptor beta chains presented below share a single source sample, sequenced in a study of cytomegalovirus exposure and HLA in healthy donors. A multiplex PCR was run with 60 Vbeta primers and 13 Jbeta primers. The method was immunoSEQ multiplex PCR; TCRdb's version includes in-frame clones alone and lacks a portion of them. The repertoire holds approximately 60,000 clones, with around 85% as singletons. What was sequenced was PBMCs. The receptors were sampled from a man in his forties or fifties in good health and CMV-seronegative.

This sequence joins TRBV2 and TRBJ2-3, with TRBD2 matching over 13 bases. The CDR3 is made up of 16 amino acids. The V gene's germline CDR1 is SNHLY and CDR2 FYNNEI. The V segment lost 6 bases and the J segment 6 bases; nucleotides outside the gene matches: 9. The CDR3 protein is CASRPGLAGQQDTQYF. The CDR3, as DNA: TGTGCCAGCAGGCCGGGACTAGCGGGGCAACAGGATACGCAGTATTTT.

The rearrangement links TRBV29-1 to TRBJ2-3; TRBD2 agrees at 12 bases. Germline loops: CDR1 SQVTM, CDR2 ANQGSEA. Germline trimming cut 7 bases from V and 10 bases from J; bases unmatched to any gene: 18. CDR3 length equals 16 residues. In DNA, the CDR3 is TGCAGCGCCTCCGGTGGAGCTAGCGGGGGGGACCCCCCGCAGTATTTT. This gives the protein CSASGGASGGDPPQYF.

The rearrangement uses TRBV18 and TRBJ2-1; D remains unclear. V was clipped by 0 bases and J by 9 bases, with 12 bases between them. The CDR3 extends over 14 amino acids. In germline, CDR1 is KGHSH, CDR2 LQKENI. The DNA for the CDR3 is TGTGCCAGCTCACCACCGTGGATCCCGGGTGAGCAGTTCTTC. The encoded protein is CASSPPWIPGEQFF.

The CDR3 nucleotides read TGTGCCAGCAGCTTTGGAGGTACTAACTATGGCTACACCTTC. Amino acids: CASSFGGTNYGYTF. V and J are TRBV7-9 and TRBJ1-2; no definite D call. Trimming took 3 bases from V and 0 from J, leaving 8 bases between them. Germline V CDR1 and CDR2: SEHNR, FQNEAQ (reference sequence). CDR3 length: 14 residues. The whole variable domain, filled in from reference TRBV7-9 and TRBJ1-2, reads DTGVSQNPRHKITKRGQNVTFRCDPISEHNRLYWYRQTLGQGPEFLTYFQNEAQLEKSRLLSDRFSAERPKGSFSTLEIQRTEQGDSAMYLCASSFGGTNYGYTFGSGTRLTVV.